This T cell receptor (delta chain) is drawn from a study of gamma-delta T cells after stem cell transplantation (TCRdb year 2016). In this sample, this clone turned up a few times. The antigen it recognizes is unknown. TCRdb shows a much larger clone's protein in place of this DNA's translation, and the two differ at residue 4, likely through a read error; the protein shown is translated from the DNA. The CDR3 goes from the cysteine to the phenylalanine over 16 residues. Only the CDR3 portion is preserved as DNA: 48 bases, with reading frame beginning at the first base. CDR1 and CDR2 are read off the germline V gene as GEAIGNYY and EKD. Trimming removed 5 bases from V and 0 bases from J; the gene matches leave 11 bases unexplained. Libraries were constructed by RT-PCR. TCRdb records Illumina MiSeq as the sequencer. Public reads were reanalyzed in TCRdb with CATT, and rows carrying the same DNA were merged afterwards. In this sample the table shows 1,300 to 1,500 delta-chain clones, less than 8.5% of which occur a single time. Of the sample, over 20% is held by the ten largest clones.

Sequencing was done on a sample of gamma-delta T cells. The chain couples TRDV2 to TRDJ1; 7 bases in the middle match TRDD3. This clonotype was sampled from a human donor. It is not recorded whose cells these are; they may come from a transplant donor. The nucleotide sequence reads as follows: TGTGCCTGTGGCCACCTTACTGGGGACCACACCGATAAACTCATCTTT. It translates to CACGHLTGDHTDKLIF.